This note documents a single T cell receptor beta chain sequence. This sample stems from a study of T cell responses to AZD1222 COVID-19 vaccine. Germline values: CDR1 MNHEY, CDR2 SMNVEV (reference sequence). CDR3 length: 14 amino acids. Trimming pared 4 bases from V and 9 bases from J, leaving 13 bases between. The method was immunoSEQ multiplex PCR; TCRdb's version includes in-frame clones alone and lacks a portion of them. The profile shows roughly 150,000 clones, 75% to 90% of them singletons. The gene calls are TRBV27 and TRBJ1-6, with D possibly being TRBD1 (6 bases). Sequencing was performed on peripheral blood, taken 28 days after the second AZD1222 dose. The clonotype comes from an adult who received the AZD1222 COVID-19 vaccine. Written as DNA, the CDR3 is TGTGCCAGCAGTTCGGGGGGGGCGCGTTCACCCCTCCACTTT. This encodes CASSSGGARSPLHF.